Sequencing of this T cell receptor (beta chain) was carried out in a study of shared clonotypes between healthy human individuals. Study-level background: Each donor's CD4 naive and CD4 memory cells filled three plates apiece, CD8 naive two, and CD8 memory one. Broader study findings: The sharing of 5% to 5.5% of naive CD4 clonotypes was seen across a handful of donors.

It was into CD45RA+ naive and CD45RA-negative memory subsets that the CD4+ cells were split. In germline, CDR1 is SGDLS, CDR2 YYNGEE. V lost 0 bases to trimming and J lost 8 bases, with 14 bases between them. The CDR3 length is 15 residues. TCRdb's table, derived via immunoSEQ multiplex PCR, lists solely in-frame clones and lacks some. Among over a million clones listed, 95% to 97% were seen once. Notes on this clone: The antigen is not known.

Sequencing was done on a sample of naive CD4+ T cells sorted from blood. The subset here: CD45RA+ positively selected. This TCR was sampled from a man aged 25 to 40 in good health. The chain has TRBV9 and TRBJ1-4; D possibly corresponds to TRBD1 (5 bases). CDR3 protein: CASSVEGRRGEKLFF. The CDR3 DNA is TGTGCCAGCAGCGTAGAGGGCAGACGGGGGGAAAAACTGTTTTTT.